Listed here is a single T cell receptor (beta chain). Its target is unknown. This specimen belongs to a study of T cell repertoires in cytomegalovirus infection. Study-wide background: It was recently identified HLA-C-restricted and well-studied HLA-B-restricted CMV epitopes that the study used. Public TCR beta signatures indicated both CMV infection and matching HLA type.

Using its own MiXCR run on the reads, TCRdb lists one record per CDR3 protein. The table includes about 920,000 distinct CDR3 sequences, less than 35% detected once. This sequence was found in a human donor in good health (CMV status not recorded). Some clones in this sample may be carry-over from other donors' samples. The sequenced sample was cultured CD8+ T cells from PBMCs, obtained from culture after CMV antigen stimulation.

The CDR3 protein is CASRKDFFDTGELFF. The CDR3 DNA is TGTGCCAGCAGAAAGGACTTTTTCGACACCGGGGAGCTGTTTTTT. The chain combines TRBV2 with TRBJ2-2, with TRBD2 as a possible D gene (5 bases). V shed 6 bases and J shed 3 bases, with 14 bases lying between them. The CDR3 is 15 residues long. CDR1 and CDR2 (germline): SNHLY, FYNNEI.